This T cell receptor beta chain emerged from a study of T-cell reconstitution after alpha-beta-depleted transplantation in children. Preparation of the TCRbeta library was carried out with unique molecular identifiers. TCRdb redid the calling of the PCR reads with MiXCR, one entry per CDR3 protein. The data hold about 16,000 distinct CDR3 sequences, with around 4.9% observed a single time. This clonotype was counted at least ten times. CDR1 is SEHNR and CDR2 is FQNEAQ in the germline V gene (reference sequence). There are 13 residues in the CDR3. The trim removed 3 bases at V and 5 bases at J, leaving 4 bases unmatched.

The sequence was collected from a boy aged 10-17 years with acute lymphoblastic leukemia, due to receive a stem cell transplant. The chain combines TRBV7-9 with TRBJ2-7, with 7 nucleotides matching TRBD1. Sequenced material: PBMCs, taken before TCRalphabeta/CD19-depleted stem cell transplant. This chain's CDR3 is CASSLRGPDEQYF. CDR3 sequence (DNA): TGTGCCAGCAGCTTGAGGGGGCCCGACGAGCAGTACTTC.